These T cell receptor beta chains were read from a single sample in a study of blood T cells in healthy people across ages. TCRdb reanalysed the 5' RACE reads using MiXCR and keeps one entry per CDR3 protein. This sample has around 670,000 distinct CDR3 sequences, with roughly 30% found just once. The sequenced material came from blood. Receptor source: a woman over 75 in good health. The CDR3 runs from the conserved cysteine through the conserved F or W. The D gene is left open where the match is weak. Clone size appears in some rows only: once, few, many, or a class for an expanded clone.

j_call | d_call | v_call | clone_size | cdr3_aa | cdr3_nt
TRBJ2-7 | . | TRBV20-1 | . | CSASSGLSYEQYF | TGCAGTGCTAGTTCGGGGCTTTCCTACGAGCAGTACTTC
TRBJ2-7 | . | TRBV7-9 | many | CASSSQEQVSYEQYF | TGTGCCAGCAGCTCGCAGGAACAGGTCTCCTACGAGCAGTACTTC
TRBJ2-2 | TRBD2 | TRBV19 | . | CASIPGTSENTGELFF | TGTGCCAGTATCCCCGGGACTAGCGAAAACACCGGGGAGCTGTTTTTT
TRBJ1-3 | . | TRBV7-2 | once | CASSLESSASGNTIYF | TGTGCCAGCAGCTTAGAGTCGAGCGCCTCTGGAAACACCATATATTTT
TRBJ1-1 | . | TRBV3-1 | . | CASSPLGGGGAEAFF | TGTGCCAGCAGCCCATTGGGGGGAGGGGGGGCTGAAGCTTTCTTT
TRBJ2-7 | TRBD1 | TRBV7-9 | many | CASSPQVRGQSYNEQYF | TGTGCCAGCAGCCCCCAAGTCAGGGGGCAATCGTACAATGAGCAGTACTTC
TRBJ2-5 | TRBD1 | TRBV6-6 | many | CAHKGAALETQYF | TGTGCCCACAAGGGGGCAGCTCTTGAGACCCAGTACTTC
TRBJ1-2 | TRBD1 | TRBV18 | few | CASSPSAGGDYGYTF | TGTGCCAGCTCACCATCGGCAGGGGGGGACTATGGCTACACCTTC
TRBJ2-3 | TRBD2 | TRBV7-3 | . | CASSLKKASGPRDTQYF | TGTGCCAGCAGCTTAAAAAAGGCTAGCGGGCCCCGAGATACGCAGTATTTT
TRBJ1-1 | TRBD1 | TRBV5-1 | few | CASSRDRVTEAFF | TGCGCCAGCAGCCGGGACAGGGTCACTGAAGCTTTCTTT
TRBJ2-5 | TRBD1 | TRBV7-2 | many | CASSYDRARGETQYF | TGTGCCAGCAGCTACGACAGGGCGAGGGGAGAGACCCAGTACTTC
TRBJ2-7 | TRBD1 | TRBV4-2 | many | CASSQRTGGAYEQYF | TGTGCCAGCAGCCAAAGGACAGGGGGCGCTTACGAGCAGTACTTC
TRBJ1-4 | . | TRBV5-1 | . | CASSLDHRADSEKLFF | TGCGCCAGCAGCTTGGACCACAGGGCGGACAGTGAAAAACTGTTTTTT
TRBJ1-4 | TRBD1 | TRBV7-2 | . | CASSLTPTGQGSEKLFF | TGTGCCAGCAGCTTAACTCCTACGGGACAGGGGAGCGAAAAACTGTTTTTT
TRBJ2-1 | TRBD2 | TRBV7-2 | many | CASSLAGRGGSNEQFF | TGTGCCAGCAGCTTAGCGGGGCGGGGGGGCAGCAATGAGCAGTTCTTC
TRBJ1-4 | . | TRBV12-3/TRBV12-4 | many | CASSPPGLTNEKLFF | TGTGCCAGCAGCCCGCCGGGACTTACAAATGAAAAACTGTTTTTT
TRBJ2-1 | . | TRBV11-1 | many | CASSLGRPLYNEQFF | TGTGCCAGCAGCTTAGGCAGGCCCCTTTACAATGAGCAGTTCTTC
TRBJ1-1 | . | TRBV5-1 | once | CAGSLAEIEAFF | TGCGCCGGCAGCTTGGCCGAGATTGAAGCTTTCTTT
TRBJ2-3 | . | TRBV30 | many | CAWSGGAHDTQYF | TGTGCCTGGAGTGGGGGGGCTCATGATACGCAGTATTTT
TRBJ2-1 | TRBD1 | TRBV18 | many | CASSPTQGRINEQFF | TGTGCCAGCTCACCCACACAGGGGCGGATAAATGAGCAGTTCTTC
TRBJ2-7 | TRBD2 | TRBV20-1 | many | CSARDPTGGSYEQYF | TGCAGTGCTAGAGATCCGACGGGGGGGTCCTACGAGCAGTACTTC
TRBJ2-3 | . | TRBV12-3/TRBV12-4 | many | CASSYGSRGTDTQYF | TGTGCCAGCAGTTACGGCAGCAGGGGCACAGATACGCAGTATTTT
TRBJ2-1 | . | TRBV7-9 | many | CASSLKPLVYNEQFF | TGTGCCAGCAGCTTAAAGCCCCTGGTCTACAATGAGCAGTTCTTC
TRBJ1-1 | . | TRBV7-3 | few | CASSSGTNTEAFF | TGTGCCAGCAGCTCCGGGACTAACACTGAAGCTTTCTTT
TRBJ1-5 | TRBD1 | TRBV4-2 | . | CASSQGQGASNQPQHF | TGTGCCAGCAGCCAAGGGCAGGGGGCTTCCAATCAGCCCCAGCATTTT
TRBJ2-3 | TRBD2 | TRBV5-1 | few | CASSFSGVITDTQYF | TGCGCCAGCAGCTTTAGCGGGGTGATCACAGATACGCAGTATTTT
TRBJ2-1 | TRBD2 | TRBV5-1 | many | CASSSGLAYTDEQFF | TGCGCCAGCAGCTCAGGACTAGCCTATACGGATGAGCAGTTCTTC
TRBJ2-4 | TRBD2 | TRBV20-1 | . | CSAREGRLAGANIQYF | TGCAGTGCTAGGGAGGGGCGGTTAGCGGGGGCAAACATTCAGTACTTC
TRBJ2-5 | TRBD1 | TRBV12-3/TRBV12-4 | many | CASSPDRQQETQYF | TGTGCCAGCAGCCCGGACAGGCAACAAGAGACCCAGTACTTC
TRBJ1-6 | . | TRBV4-3 | few | CASSQDGAGVLGSPLHF | TGCGCCAGCAGCCAAGATGGGGCAGGGGTGCTGGGGTCACCCCTCCACTTT
TRBJ1-1 | TRBD1 | TRBV6-1 | . | CASRGQERTEAFF | TGTGCCAGCAGAGGACAGGAACGCACTGAAGCTTTCTTT
TRBJ2-7 | . | TRBV9 | few | CASSATDSSYEQYF | TGTGCCAGCAGCGCGACCGACAGCTCTTACGAGCAGTACTTC
TRBJ1-1 | . | TRBV20-1 | . | CRAADRPTAFF | TGCAGGGCTGCTGACAGACCTACGGCTTTCTTT
TRBJ2-7 | . | TRBV7-7 | many | CASSLYAGAEQYF | TGTGCTAGCAGCTTATATGCGGGTGCTGAGCAGTACTTC
TRBJ2-1 | . | TRBV3-1 | many | CASSQGTEQFF | TGTGCCAGCAGCCAAGGGACGGAGCAGTTCTTC
TRBJ2-5 | TRBD2 | TRBV5-1 | . | CAGSSGLAGGETQYF | TGCGCCGGCAGCTCCGGACTAGCGGGGGGAGAGACCCAGTACTTC
TRBJ2-5 | TRBD1 | TRBV7-2 | . | CASSLGTGGSETQYF | TGTGCCAGCAGCTTAGGGACAGGGGGCAGTGAGACCCAGTACTTC
TRBJ2-5 | . | TRBV6-2/TRBV6-3 | few | CASRTSVRGTQYF | TGTGCCAGCAGGACCTCTGTAAGAGGGACCCAGTACTTC
TRBJ1-2 | . | TRBV3-1 | many | CASSPSVGYGYTF | TGTGCCAGCAGCCCCTCAGTAGGCTATGGCTACACCTTC
TRBJ2-7 | . | TRBV20-1 | many | CSARVPQDEQYF | TGCAGTGCTAGAGTTCCCCAGGACGAGCAGTACTTC
TRBJ2-1 | TRBD2 | TRBV20-1 | . | CSARPGLGGDEQFF | TGCAGTGCCAGACCGGGACTAGGGGGAGATGAGCAGTTCTTC